The T cell receptor (beta chain) under discussion was sequenced for a study of graft-versus-host responses after intestinal transplantation. Intraepithelial and lamina propria lymphocytes were freed from processed graft tissue. The V end was cut by 3 bases, the J end by 5 bases, with 10 bases between. CDR1 and CDR2 from the germline V gene are MDHEN and SYDVKM. The CDR3 consists of 14 residues. Sequencing was performed with immunoSEQ multiplex PCR; in TCRdb, only in-frame clones are kept and a portion is missing. The data contain around 5,200 clones, less than 80% of them singletons. The receptor was derived from a human patient who received an intestinal transplant, so some T cells may come from the graft donor. The rearrangement joins TRBV28 to TRBJ1-4, with D possibly being TRBD1 (5 bases). The sample was ileum tissue, taken just over 300 days after intestinal transplant. The CDR3 region has the DNA TGTGCCAGCAGTTTTGGGCAGGGAAATGAAAAACTGTTTTTT. Protein product: CASSFGQGNEKLFF.